Listed below are T cell receptor beta chains from one sample, sequenced in a study of blood T cell repertoires in COVID-19. The data were produced by immunoSEQ multiplex PCR, yet TCRdb's version contains in-frame clones alone and is incomplete. The repertoire has a few hundred thousand clones, about nine tenths of them found once; the top ten carry 1.9%. Source material: PBMCs or T cells enriched from blood (not recorded which). Source of these receptors: a woman aged 55-70 years who had recovered from COVID-19. Both conserved end residues are part of each CDR3. Fields, in order: J gene, V gene, D gene, CDR3 DNA, CDR3 protein. D genes are given only for firm matches.

J: TRBJ2-5; V: TRBV24-1; D: .; DNA: TGTGCCACCAGTTTGGGCACGGAAGAGACCCAGTACTTC; CDR3: CATSLGTEETQYF
J: TRBJ1-1; V: TRBV7-6; D: .; DNA: TGTGCCAGCAGCTTATGGGGCGGGGCGAACACTGAAGCTTTCTTT; CDR3: CASSLWGGANTEAFF
J: TRBJ2-6; V: TRBV6-5; D: .; DNA: TGTGCCAGCAGGGAGGGCGTGGCCGGGGCCAACGTCCTGACTTTC; CDR3: CASREGVAGANVLTF
J: TRBJ2-7; V: TRBV9; D: .; DNA: TGTGCCAGCAGCGTAGGACAGGCCAGCTCCTACGAGCAGTACTTC; CDR3: CASSVGQASSYEQYF
J: TRBJ2-1; V: TRBV3-1/TRBV3-2; D: TRBD1; DNA: TGTGCCAGCAGCCAGACAGGGGAAGGTGAGCAGTTCTTC; CDR3: CASSQTGEGEQFF
J: TRBJ2-5; V: TRBV28; D: TRBD1; DNA: TGTGCCAGCTCATGGGACAGAACCCAAGAGACCCAGTACTTC; CDR3: CASSWDRTQETQYF
J: TRBJ1-3; V: TRBV21-1; D: .; DNA: TGTGCCAGCAGCTCCGAAGGGGGCCACTCTGGAAACACCATATATTTT; CDR3: CASSSEGGHSGNTIYF
J: TRBJ1-1; V: TRBV5-1; D: .; DNA: TGCGCCAGCAGCTTGCTTGAGGGGAACACTGAAGCTTTCTTT; CDR3: CASSLLEGNTEAFF
J: TRBJ2-3; V: TRBV9; D: TRBD2; DNA: TGTGCCAGCAGCGTAACGGCGGGAGGGCCCCACACAGATACGCAGTATTTT; CDR3: CASSVTAGGPHTDTQYF
J: TRBJ1-5; V: TRBV10-3; D: .; DNA: TGTGCCATCAGCCGGGGGGTAAATCAGCCCCAGCATTTT; CDR3: CAISRGVNQPQHF
J: TRBJ2-3; V: TRBV10-3; D: TRBD2; DNA: TGTGCCATCAGTGAGGCTTCCTTTCTTAGCGGGCTGAGCACAGATACGCAGTATTTT; CDR3: CAISEASFLSGLSTDTQYF
J: TRBJ2-3; V: TRBV12-5; D: .; DNA: TGTGCTAGTGGTTTGGTACCCCAGGGGGACTGGACAGATACGCAGTATTTT; CDR3: CASGLVPQGDWTDTQYF
J: TRBJ1-1; V: TRBV18; D: TRBD1; DNA: TGTGCCAGCTCACCACCGACAGGGACCTTGAACACTGAAGCTTTCTTT; CDR3: CASSPPTGTLNTEAFF
J: TRBJ2-6; V: TRBV28; D: TRBD1; DNA: TGTGCCAGCAGTTTATTCACGACAGGGTCTGGGGCCAACGTCCTGACTTTC; CDR3: CASSLFTTGSGANVLTF
J: TRBJ2-7; V: TRBV19; D: TRBD1; DNA: TGTGCCAGTAGTCGACGGGACAGGGACCACGAGCAGTACTTC; CDR3: CASSRRDRDHEQYF
J: TRBJ2-3; V: TRBV27; D: TRBD1; DNA: TGTGCCAGCAGTCCCTACGGACAGGGTCCAGATACGCAGTATTTT; CDR3: CASSPYGQGPDTQYF
J: TRBJ1-4; V: TRBV19; D: .; DNA: TGTGCCAGTAGTATCGACAGCACAACAACTAATGAAAAACTGTTTTTT; CDR3: CASSIDSTTTNEKLFF
J: TRBJ2-7; V: TRBV6-5; D: .; DNA: TGTGCCAGCAGGGAGACAGTCTCCTACGAGCAGTACTTC; CDR3: CASRETVSYEQYF
J: TRBJ2-3; V: TRBV12-3/TRBV12-4; D: .; DNA: TGTGCCAGCAGTTTGTATCATACGCAGTATTTT; CDR3: CASSLYHTQYF
J: TRBJ2-1; V: TRBV7-2; D: .; DNA: TGTGCCAGCAGCTTACTGCCACATTACAATGAGCAGTTCTTC; CDR3: CASSLLPHYNEQFF
J: TRBJ2-7; V: TRBV28; D: TRBD2; DNA: TGTGCCAGCAGCGAAACTAGCGGAAATAGTTACGAGCAGTACTTC; CDR3: CASSETSGNSYEQYF
J: TRBJ1-1; V: TRBV5-1; D: .; DNA: TGCGCCAGCAGCTTACTTAATTCCAGGGAGAACACTGAAGCTTTCTTT; CDR3: CASSLLNSRENTEAFF
J: TRBJ2-2; V: TRBV4-2; D: TRBD2; DNA: TGTGCCAGCAGCCATTACGGACTAGCGGGAGGGCCCGGCACCGGGGAGCTGTTTTTT; CDR3: CASSHYGLAGGPGTGELFF
J: TRBJ2-6; V: TRBV9; D: .; DNA: TGTGCCAGCAGGGGTTCGGGACAACAACACTCTGGGGCCAACGTCCTGACTTTC; CDR3: CASRGSGQQHSGANVLTF
J: TRBJ2-2; V: TRBV5-4; D: .; DNA: TGTGCCAGCAGCTTGTATGAGACTTACAACACCGGGGAGCTGTTTTTT; CDR3: CASSLYETYNTGELFF
J: TRBJ1-2; V: TRBV27; D: TRBD1; DNA: TGTGCCAGCAGCCCAGCCCTGGGGACAGGGAGAAACTATGGCTACACCTTC; CDR3: CASSPALGTGRNYGYTF